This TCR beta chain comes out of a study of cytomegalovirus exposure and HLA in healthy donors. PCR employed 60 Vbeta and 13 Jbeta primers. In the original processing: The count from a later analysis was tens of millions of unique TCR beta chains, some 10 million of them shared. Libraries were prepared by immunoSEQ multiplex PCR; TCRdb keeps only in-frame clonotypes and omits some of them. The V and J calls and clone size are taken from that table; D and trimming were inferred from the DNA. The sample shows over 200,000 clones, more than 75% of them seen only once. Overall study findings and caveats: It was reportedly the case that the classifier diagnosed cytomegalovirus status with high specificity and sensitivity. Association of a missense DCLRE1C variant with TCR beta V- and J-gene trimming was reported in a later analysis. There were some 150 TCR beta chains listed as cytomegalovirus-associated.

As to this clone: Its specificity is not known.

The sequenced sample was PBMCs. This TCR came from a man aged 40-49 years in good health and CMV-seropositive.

CDR3 sequence: CASSLRGGLPQHF. The CDR3 nucleotides are TGTGCCAGCAGTTTAAGGGGGGGCCTGCCCCAGCATTTT. V is TRBV27 and J is TRBJ1-5; D may be TRBD1 (6 bases). The germline V gene encodes CDR1 MNHEY and CDR2 SMNVEV (reference sequence). Trimming shortened V by 2 bases and J by 9 bases, and 11 bases separated the two germline ends. This CDR3 spans 13 amino acids.